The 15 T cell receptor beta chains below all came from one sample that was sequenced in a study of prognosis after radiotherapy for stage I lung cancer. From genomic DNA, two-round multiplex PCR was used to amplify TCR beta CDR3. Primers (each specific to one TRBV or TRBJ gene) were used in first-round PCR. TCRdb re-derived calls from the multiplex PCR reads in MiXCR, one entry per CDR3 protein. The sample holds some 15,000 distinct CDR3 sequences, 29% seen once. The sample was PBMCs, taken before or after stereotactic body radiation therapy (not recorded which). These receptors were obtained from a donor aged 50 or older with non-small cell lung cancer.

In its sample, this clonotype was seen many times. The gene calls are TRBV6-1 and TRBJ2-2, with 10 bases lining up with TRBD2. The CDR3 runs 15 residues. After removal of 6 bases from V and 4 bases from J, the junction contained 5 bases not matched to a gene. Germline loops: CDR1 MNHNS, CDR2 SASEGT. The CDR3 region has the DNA TGTGCCAGCAGCCCGGGACTAGCGCTCACCGGGGAGCTGTTTTTT. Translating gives CASSPGLALTGELFF.

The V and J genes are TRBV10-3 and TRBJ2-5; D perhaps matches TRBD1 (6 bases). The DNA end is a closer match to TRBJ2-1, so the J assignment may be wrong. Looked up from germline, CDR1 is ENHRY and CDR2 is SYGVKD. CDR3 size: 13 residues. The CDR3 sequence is CAIRPGVVNEQFF. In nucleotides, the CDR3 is TGTGCCATCAGGCCAGGGGTTGTCAATGAGCAGTTCTTC.

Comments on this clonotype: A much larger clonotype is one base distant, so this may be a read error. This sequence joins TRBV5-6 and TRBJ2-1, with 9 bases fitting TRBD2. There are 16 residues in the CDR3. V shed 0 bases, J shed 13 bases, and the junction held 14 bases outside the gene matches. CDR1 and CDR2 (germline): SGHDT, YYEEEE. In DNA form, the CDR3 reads TGTGCCAGCAGCTTGGTCTCCAGCGGGAGGCGAACGGATCAGTTCTTC. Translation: CASSLVSSGRRTDQFF. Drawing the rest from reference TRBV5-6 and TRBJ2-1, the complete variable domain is DAGVTQSPTHLIKTRGQQVTLRCSPKSGHDTVSWYQQALGQGPQFIFQYYEEEERQRGNFPDRFSGHQFPNYSSELNVNALLLGDSALYLCASSLVSSGRRTDQFFGPGTRLTVL.

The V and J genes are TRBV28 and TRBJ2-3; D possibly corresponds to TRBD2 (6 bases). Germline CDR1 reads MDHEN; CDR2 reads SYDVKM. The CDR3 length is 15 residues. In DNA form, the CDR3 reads TGTGGCGGCAGTCTCCGGGACTGGGGTACAGATACGCAGTATTTT. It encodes CGGSLRDWGTDTQYF.

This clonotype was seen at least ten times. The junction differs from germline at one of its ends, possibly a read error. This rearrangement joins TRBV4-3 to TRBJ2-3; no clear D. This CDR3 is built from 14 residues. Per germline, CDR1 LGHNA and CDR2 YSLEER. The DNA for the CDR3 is TGCGCCAGCGGCCAATCCGCCCGCACAGATACGCAGTATTTT. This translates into CASGQSARTDTQYF.

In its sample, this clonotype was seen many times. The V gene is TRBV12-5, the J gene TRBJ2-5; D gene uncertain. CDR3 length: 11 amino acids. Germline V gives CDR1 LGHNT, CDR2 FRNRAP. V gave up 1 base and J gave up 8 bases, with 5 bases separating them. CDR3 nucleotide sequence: TGTGCTAGTGGTTTGGGGAGCACCCAGTACTTC. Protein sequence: CASGLGSTQYF. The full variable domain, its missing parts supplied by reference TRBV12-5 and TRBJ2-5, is DARVTQTPRHKVTEMGQEVTMRCQPILGHNTVFWYRQTMMQGLELLAYFRNRAPLDDSGMPKDRFSAEMPDATLATLKIQPSEPRDSAVYFCASGLGSTQYFGPGTRLLVL.

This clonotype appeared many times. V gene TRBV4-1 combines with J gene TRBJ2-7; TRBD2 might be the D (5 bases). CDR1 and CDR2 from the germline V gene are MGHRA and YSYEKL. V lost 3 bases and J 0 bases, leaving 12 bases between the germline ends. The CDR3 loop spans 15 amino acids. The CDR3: CASSQTSGSSYEQYF. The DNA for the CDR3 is TGCGCCAGCAGCCAGACAAGCGGCTCCTCCTACGAGCAGTACTTC.

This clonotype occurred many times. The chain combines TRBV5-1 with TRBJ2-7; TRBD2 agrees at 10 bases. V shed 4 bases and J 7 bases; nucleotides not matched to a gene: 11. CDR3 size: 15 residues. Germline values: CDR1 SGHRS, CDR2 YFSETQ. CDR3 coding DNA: TGCGCCAGCAGCGTGGAGGCACTAGCGGGATCAGAGCAGTACTTC. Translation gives CASSVEALAGSEQYF.

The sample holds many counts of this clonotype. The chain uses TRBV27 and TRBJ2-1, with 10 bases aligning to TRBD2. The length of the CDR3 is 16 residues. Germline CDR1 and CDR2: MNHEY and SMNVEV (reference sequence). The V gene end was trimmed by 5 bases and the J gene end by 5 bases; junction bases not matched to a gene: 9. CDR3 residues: CASSAIGTSVNNEQFF. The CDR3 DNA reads TGTGCCAGCAGTGCAATCGGGACTAGCGTTAACAATGAGCAGTTCTTC.

CDR3 coding DNA: TGTGCCAGCAGCGTAGAGGCAGGGGGCGAGCAGTACTTC. Residues: CASSVEAGGEQYF. J is TRBJ2-7 and V is TRBV9; 7 nucleotides align to TRBD1. The length of the CDR3 is 13 residues. Trimming removed 0 bases from V and 6 bases from J; junction bases left unmatched: 3. In germline, CDR1 is SGDLS, CDR2 YYNGEE. Full variable domain (remainder filled in from reference TRBV9 and TRBJ2-7): DSGVTQTPKHLITATGQRVTLRCSPRSGDLSVYWYQQSLDQGLQFLIQYYNGEERAKGNILERFSAQQFPDLHSELNLSSLELGDSALYFCASSVEAGGEQYFGPGTRLTVT.

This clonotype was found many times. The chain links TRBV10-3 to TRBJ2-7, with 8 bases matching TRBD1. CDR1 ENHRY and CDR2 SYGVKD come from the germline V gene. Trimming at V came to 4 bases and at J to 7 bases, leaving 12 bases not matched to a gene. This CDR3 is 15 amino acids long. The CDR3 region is CAISARQGTPGEQYF. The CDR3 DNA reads TGTGCCATCAGTGCTCGACAGGGGACCCCTGGGGAGCAGTACTTC.

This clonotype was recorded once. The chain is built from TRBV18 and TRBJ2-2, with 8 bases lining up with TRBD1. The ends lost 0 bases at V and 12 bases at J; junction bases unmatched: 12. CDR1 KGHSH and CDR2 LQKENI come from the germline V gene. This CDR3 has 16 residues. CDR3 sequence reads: CASSPPRGRSTRQLFF. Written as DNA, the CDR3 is TGTGCCAGCTCACCACCCAGGGGGCGTAGTACCCGGCAGCTGTTTTTT.

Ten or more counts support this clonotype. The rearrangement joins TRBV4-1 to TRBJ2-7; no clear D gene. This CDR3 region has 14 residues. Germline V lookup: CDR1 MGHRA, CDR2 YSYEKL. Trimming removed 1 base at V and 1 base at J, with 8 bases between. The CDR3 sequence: CASSQGPRSYEQYF. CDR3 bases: TGCGCCAGCAGCCAAGGACCGAGATCCTACGAGCAGTACTTC.

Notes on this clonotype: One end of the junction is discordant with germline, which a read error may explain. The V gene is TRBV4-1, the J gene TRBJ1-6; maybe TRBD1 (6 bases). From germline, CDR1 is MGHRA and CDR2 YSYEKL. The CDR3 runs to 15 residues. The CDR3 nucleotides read TGCGCCAACAGCCGAGGAACAGGGTATAATTCACCCCTCCACTTT. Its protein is CANSRGTGYNSPLHF.

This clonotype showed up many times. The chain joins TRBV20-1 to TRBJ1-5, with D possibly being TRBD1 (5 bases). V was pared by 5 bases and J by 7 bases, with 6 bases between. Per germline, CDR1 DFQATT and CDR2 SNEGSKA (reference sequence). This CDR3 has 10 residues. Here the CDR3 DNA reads TGCAGTGCTGGGGGGCAGCCCCAGCATTTT. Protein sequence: CSAGGQPQHF.